The 14 T cell receptor beta chains below come from one sample, sequenced in a study of blood T cell repertoires in COVID-19. Assay used: immunoSEQ multiplex PCR; TCRdb lists only in-frame clones, some missing. The data show about 140,000 clones, around 80% seen once. Sequenced material: PBMCs or T cells enriched from blood (not recorded which). The receptors were sampled from a woman younger than 30 who had been exposed to COVID-19.

The chain uses TRBV2 and TRBJ1-4; D remains unclear. The CDR3 has 14 residues. Trimming left V 6 bases short and J 7 bases short, with 15 bases between. In germline, CDR1 is SNHLY, CDR2 FYNNEI. The CDR3 DNA sequence: TGTGCCAGCAGGTACACCTCGGAGTTTGAAAAACTGTTTTTT. Amino acid sequence: CASRYTSEFEKLFF.

This clone occurred once. V is TRBV19 and J is TRBJ2-7, with 11 bases that match TRBD2. The germline CDR1 and CDR2 sequences are LNHDA and SQIVND (reference sequence). The CDR3 totals 18 residues. The V segment lost 2 bases and the J segment 3 bases; nucleotides outside the gene matches: 12. The CDR3 DNA is TGTGCCAGTAGTATATTCCCCCGGGGACTAGCGGAGAACTACGAGCAGTACTTC. Protein: CASSIFPRGLAENYEQYF.

This clone was seen a few times. The rearrangement joins TRBV28 to TRBJ1-5; TRBD1 is a possible D gene (6 bases). The CDR3 runs to 14 residues. Trimming stripped 6 bases from V and 3 bases from J, with 12 bases between. CDR1 is MDHEN and CDR2 is SYDVKM in the germline V gene. The CDR3: CASRDNRVNQPQHF. CDR3 sequence (DNA): TGTGCCAGCAGGGATAACAGGGTCAATCAGCCCCAGCATTTT.

This chain connects TRBV7-2 to TRBJ2-5, with 9 positions matching TRBD1. CDR1 and CDR2 (germline): SGHTA, FQGNSA. The CDR3 runs 13 residues. V shed 4 bases, J shed 5 bases, and the junction held 2 bases outside the gene matches. CDR3 nucleotides: TGTGCCAGCAGCTCTGACAGGGGGGAGACCCAGTACTTC. Translating it yields CASSSDRGETQYF.

This clone was seen only a few times. The chain employs TRBV7-8 and TRBJ2-3; D not certain. The CDR3 runs 13 residues. The V gene's germline CDR1 is SGHVS and CDR2 FQNEAQ. Trimming stripped 3 bases from V and 3 bases from J, with 7 bases between. The DNA for the CDR3 is TGTGCCAGCAGCTTCTTTATTACAGATACGCAGTATTTT. Translation gives CASSFFITDTQYF.

The table lists this clone with many counts. The chain uses TRBV6-5 and TRBJ2-7; possible D gene TRBD1, 5 bases. Germline V gene sequence: CDR1 MNHEY, CDR2 SVGAGI. V was pared by 1 base and J by 1 base, with 14 bases between. This CDR3 has 16 residues. CDR3: CASSYLKTASSYEQYF. CDR3 bases: TGTGCCAGCAGTTACTTAAAGACAGCTTCGTCCTACGAGCAGTACTTC.

This clone appeared a few times. The chain is built from TRBV19 and TRBJ1-3; D is ambiguous. The CDR3 has 16 residues. CDR1 is LNHDA and CDR2 is SQIVND in the germline V gene (reference sequence). V was cut by 4 bases and J by 0 bases, with 13 bases left in between. DNA for the CDR3: TGTGCCAGTAGTACGCCGGGAGAGCACTCTGGAAACACCATATATTTT. As protein: CASSTPGEHSGNTIYF.

This chain uses TRBV4-2 with TRBJ1-4, with D maybe TRBD1 (6 bases). CDR3 length equals 14 residues. Germline CDR1 LGHNA, CDR2 YNFKEQ. V dropped 4 bases and J dropped 4 bases, with 10 bases sitting between them. DNA for the CDR3: TGTGCCAGCAGCCCGGGACACCTTAATGAAAAACTGTTTTTT. Amino acid sequence: CASSPGHLNEKLFF.

The V call is TRBV7-9, the J call TRBJ1-2, with D possibly TRBD1 on 5 matching bases. Germline V CDR1 and CDR2: SEHNR, FQNEAQ (reference sequence). Trimming stripped 5 bases from V and 5 bases from J, with 9 bases between. CDR3 length: 12 amino acids. The CDR3 loop reads CASSPTGYGYTF. The CDR3 DNA reads as TGTGCCAGCAGCCCAACAGGTTATGGCTACACCTTC.

The chain has TRBV27 and TRBJ2-7, with D perhaps TRBD2 (5 bases). CDR3 length equals 12 residues. V was pared by 4 bases and J by 7 bases, with 11 bases between. CDR1 is MNHEY and CDR2 is SMNVEV in the germline V gene (reference sequence). The CDR3 sequence is CASSSIAGEQYF. CDR3 nucleotide sequence: TGTGCCAGCAGTTCAATTGCGGGTGAGCAGTACTTC.

V usage is TRBV7-2 and J usage is TRBJ2-7, with 10 bases matching TRBD2. CDR3 length: 14 residues. V trimming: 2 bases; J trimming: 12 bases; junction bases outside the gene matches: 10. CDR1 is SGHTA, CDR2 FQGNSA, per germline. The CDR3 nucleotides read TGTGCCAGCAGCTTAACTAGCGGGACGCCGGGTTGGTACTTC. Protein sequence: CASSLTSGTPGWYF.

The chain couples TRBV5-1 to TRBJ2-2, with 14 bases that match TRBD2. The CDR3 runs 16 residues. After removal of 4 bases from V and 6 bases from J, the junction contained 5 bases not matched to a gene. Germline V lookup: CDR1 SGHRS, CDR2 YFSETQ. CDR3 DNA: TGCGCCAGCAGCCTCCGACTAGCGGGAGGGTCCGGGGAGCTGTTTTTT. The encoded protein is CASSLRLAGGSGELFF.

This clone was observed once. V is TRBV2 and J is TRBJ1-5; 10 bases agree with TRBD1. J lost 6 bases, V lost 7 bases, and 6 bases had no gene match. Per the germline V gene, CDR1 is SNHLY and CDR2 is FYNNEI. This CDR3 spans 14 amino acids. The CDR3 loop reads CASKTGGAGQPQHF. The CDR3 DNA reads TGTGCCAGCAAGACAGGGGGCGCAGGTCAGCCCCAGCATTTT.

This clone was observed a single time. The chain has TRBV19 and TRBJ1-2; no clear D gene. This CDR3 spans 12 amino acids. V was clipped by 2 bases and J by 5 bases, with 6 bases between them. CDR1 is LNHDA and CDR2 is SQIVND in the germline V gene (reference sequence). The CDR3 is CASSIIGYGYTF. The CDR3, as DNA: TGTGCCAGTAGTATAATCGGGTATGGCTACACCTTC.